The subject of this entry is one T cell receptor (beta chain). Its antigen is not known. The data belong to a study of naive and memory T cell subsets. Both TRBC1 and TRBC2 were covered by a beta constant-region primer of two equimolar oligonucleotides. Four rounds of PCR amplified the ligated cDNA using nested alpha and beta constant-region primers plus SP2. MiXCR, run by TCRdb on the UMI-ligation and nested PCR reads, gives a single entry per CDR3 protein. The table lists about 99,000 distinct CDR3 sequences, roughly 14% of them singletons, with approximately 2.8% in the top ten. Study outcomes and limitations: TCR abundance followed a power law differing between naive and memory subsets. Naive and memory repertoire findings lacked a ground truth for validation. A few larger clonotypes appeared in naive repertoires, especially CD8, possibly memory cells re-expressing CD45RA. In CD4 and CD8 cells, diversity dropped from naive through EMRA. Clonotypes here are unpaired alpha or beta chain sequences.

V lost 2 bases, J lost 4 bases, and 12 bases lay in between. Germline CDR1 and CDR2: ENHRY and SYGVKD. The CDR3 covers 14 residues. This rearrangement joins TRBV10-3 to TRBJ2-7; D uncertain. The material sequenced was naive CD8+ T cells from blood. The sequence was obtained from a human donor in good health. CDR3 DNA sequence: TGTGCCATCAGTGAGGCCTCCCAAGAATACGAGCAGTACTTC. Amino acid sequence: CAISEASQEYEQYF.